The present T cell receptor beta chain was sequenced within a study of CD8 T cells in ankylosing spondylitis. Overall study results and limits: Apparently characteristic of ankylosing spondylitis blood was a TCR beta motif (eight highly homologous variants). Both synovial fluid and blood in reactive arthritis had previously been reported to carry some motif variants.

This clonotype was recorded many times. Its specificity is not known. TCRdb itself ran the 5' RACE reads through MiXCR, one entry per CDR3 protein. The sample has 250,000 to 400,000 distinct CDR3 sequences; 9.5% to 13% are singletons. The CDR3 spans 14 residues. V gave up 3 bases and J gave up 7 bases, with 13 bases separating them. The origin of this receptor is a female donor with ankylosing spondylitis or in good health (not recorded which). The material sequenced was blood, either unsorted or a sorted T cell fraction (not recorded which). V and J are TRBV12-3 or TRBV12-4 and TRBJ2-1; D gene ambiguous. CDR3 region: CASSFQVNPNEQFF. CDR3 nucleotide sequence: TGTGCCAGCAGTTTCCAGGTAAACCCGAATGAGCAGTTCTTC.